This entry lists 6 T cell receptor beta chains sequenced from one sample in a study of sequential checkpoint blockade in melanoma (dated by TCRdb to between 2018 and 2021). The protocol used for the library was the immunoSEQ multiplex PCR assay. What TCRdb holds here is the immuneACCESS table cut down to in-frame rearrangements. Part of the clones is not present; checked against another copy, under half of the missing clones reflect an unresolved V gene, and the others are unexplained. Recorded for this sample are 15,000 to 20,000 clones; roughly 80% of them occurred a single time. The ten largest clones capture 34% of the sample. In the paper's terms, the treatment or condition label means: randomized to nivolumab then ipilimumab (arm A) or the reverse (arm B). This specimen was CD8+ T cells sorted from blood (inferred from file names), taken from a patient given nivolumab and ipilimumab in sequence. Source of these receptors: a human donor with melanoma.

The chain is built from TRBV9 and TRBJ2-1; 11 nucleotides align to TRBD2. The CDR3 length is 14 residues. Germline V gene sequence: CDR1 SGDLS, CDR2 YYNGEE. After removal of 4 bases from V and 5 bases from J, the junction contained 2 bases not matched to a gene. The CDR3 DNA follows: TGTGCCAGCAGCATGACTAGCGGGAACAATGAGCAGTTCTTC. Translated, it gives CASSMTSGNNEQFF.

This clone turned up a few times. The V gene is TRBV6-5, the J gene TRBJ2-7; D may be TRBD1 (6 bases). The CDR3 extends over 13 amino acids. Germline assignment: CDR1 MNHEY and CDR2 SVGAGI. Trimming took 2 bases from V and 3 from J, leaving 8 bases between them. This CDR3 is CASSYQQGYEQYF. CDR3 nucleotide sequence: TGTGCCAGCAGTTACCAACAGGGCTACGAGCAGTACTTC.

The V call is TRBV9, the J call TRBJ2-3, with TRBD2 matching 10 bases. After removal of 4 bases from V and 4 bases from J, the junction contained 6 bases not matched to a gene. Germline CDR1 reads SGDLS; CDR2 reads YYNGEE. The CDR3 runs to 15 residues. As DNA, the CDR3 is TGTGCCAGCAGCCCCCGACTAGCGGGCGCAGATACGCAGTATTTT. As protein: CASSPRLAGADTQYF.

By share, this clone ranks as medium-sized. The chain is built from TRBV10-3 and TRBJ2-7, with D hard to call. Trimming removed 3 bases from V and 4 bases from J, with 16 bases in between. The CDR3 has 15 residues. The V gene's germline CDR1 is ENHRY and CDR2 SYGVKD. The CDR3 DNA reads TGTGCCATCAGTGAATTATCTCCCCAGAAATACGAGCAGTACTTC. Translation gives CAISELSPQKYEQYF.

This sequence joins TRBV2 and TRBJ2-6; D is perhaps TRBD1 (5 bases). The germline V and J ends were trimmed by 7 bases and 0 bases, with 7 bases remaining between them. This CDR3 contains 14 residues. Germline V CDR1 and CDR2: SNHLY, FYNNEI. The CDR3: CASTTGSGANVLTF. The CDR3 nucleotides read TGTGCCAGCACCACAGGCTCTGGGGCCAACGTCCTGACTTTC.

The chain links TRBV4-1 to TRBJ2-7; D is possibly TRBD2 (5 bases). Germline CDR1 and CDR2: MGHRA and YSYEKL. Trimming removed 1 base from V and 4 bases from J, with 11 bases in between. CDR3 size: 14 residues. CDR3 in DNA: TGCGCCAGCAGCCAAGGTGCTAGCTGGTACGAGCAGTACTTC. Translated, it gives CASSQGASWYEQYF.